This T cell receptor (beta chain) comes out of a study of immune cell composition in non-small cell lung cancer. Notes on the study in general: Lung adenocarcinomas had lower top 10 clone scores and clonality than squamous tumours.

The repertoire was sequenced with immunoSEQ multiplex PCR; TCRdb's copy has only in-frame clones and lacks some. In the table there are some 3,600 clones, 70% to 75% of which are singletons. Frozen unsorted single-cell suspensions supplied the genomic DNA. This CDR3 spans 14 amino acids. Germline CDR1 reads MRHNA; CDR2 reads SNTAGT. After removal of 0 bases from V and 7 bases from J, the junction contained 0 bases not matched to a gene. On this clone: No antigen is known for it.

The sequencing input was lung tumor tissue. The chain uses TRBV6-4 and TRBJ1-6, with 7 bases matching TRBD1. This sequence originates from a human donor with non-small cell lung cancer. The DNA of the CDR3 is TGTGCCAGCAGTGACTCAGGGGGCAATTCACCCCTCCACTTT. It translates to CASSDSGGNSPLHF.